Shown below are 32 T cell receptor beta chains from a single sample sequenced in a study of blood T cell repertoires in COVID-19. Only in-frame clones appear in the TCRdb table, and some are missing; sequencing was by immunoSEQ multiplex PCR. The sample comprises around 40,000 clones, around nine tenths of which are singletons, and about 4% rests with the top ten. Sequencing was carried out using peripheral blood. Receptors originate from a man aged 35-49 years with COVID-19, enrolled during active disease.

The CDR3 here is CASSDTSGEYEQYF. As DNA, the CDR3 is TGTGCCAGCAGTGATACTAGCGGGGAGTACGAGCAGTACTTC. The rearrangement uses TRBV28 and TRBJ2-7; 10 bases map to TRBD2. V shed 5 bases, J shed 4 bases, and the junction held 5 bases outside the gene matches. The CDR3 extends over 14 amino acids. Germline-derived CDR1 and CDR2 are MDHEN and SYDVKM.

This clone was seen a handful of times. Written as DNA, the CDR3 is TGCGCCAGCAGCCCCCGGACTAGCGGGGGGTACAATGAGCAGTTCTTC. Its protein product is CASSPRTSGGYNEQFF. The gene calls are TRBV4-1 and TRBJ2-1; 14 bases line up with TRBD2. The CDR3 covers 16 residues. V was clipped by 4 bases and J by 4 bases; unmatched bases: 3. Germline V lookup: CDR1 MGHRA, CDR2 YSYEKL.

This clone has a single count. V usage is TRBV5-6 and J usage is TRBJ1-3; D call uncertain. The CDR3 length is 13 residues. CDR1 and CDR2 (germline): SGHDT, YYEEEE. V shed 0 bases and J shed 8 bases, with 9 bases lying between them. CDR3 in amino acids: CASSLDGRDTIYF. The CDR3 nucleotides read TGTGCCAGCAGCTTGGACGGGAGGGACACCATATATTTT. Full variable domain (remainder filled in from reference TRBV5-6 and TRBJ1-3): DAGVTQSPTHLIKTRGQQVTLRCSPKSGHDTVSWYQQALGQGPQFIFQYYEEEERQRGNFPDRFSGHQFPNYSSELNVNALLLGDSALYLCASSLDGRDTIYFGEGSWLTVV.

This chain connects TRBV29-1 to TRBJ2-3, with a possible D match to TRBD1 (6 bases). Germline V gene data show CDR1 as SQVTM and CDR2 as ANQGSEA. CDR3 length: 15 residues. V was trimmed by 4 bases and J by 2 bases, leaving 16 bases between them. The CDR3 DNA sequence: TGCAGCGTTGCCGGTACAGGGACCTTCACAGATACGCAGTATTTT. The encoded protein is CSVAGTGTFTDTQYF.

This clone was detected only once. Here the CDR3 reads CASSPTGVTEAFF. The CDR3 coding sequence is TGTGCCAGTAGCCCGACAGGGGTCACTGAAGCTTTCTTT. The rearrangement uses TRBV19 and TRBJ1-1, with TRBD1 matching over 8 bases. Germline CDR1 reads LNHDA; CDR2 reads SQIVND (reference sequence). The CDR3 is 13 residues long. J gave up 4 bases and V 6 bases, and 4 bases lay outside the gene matches. The full variable domain, its missing parts supplied by reference TRBV19 and TRBJ1-1, is DGGITQSPKYLFRKEGQNVTLSCEQNLNHDAMYWYRQDPGQGLRLIYYSQIVNDFQKGDIAEGYSVSREKKESFPLTVTSAQKNPTAFYLCASSPTGVTEAFFGQGTRLTVV.

The chain recombines TRBV6-2 or TRBV6-3 with TRBJ2-1; 12 bases are a match to TRBD2. V lost 6 bases and J lost 0; bases outside the gene matches: 15. This CDR3 is built from 20 residues. The germline CDR1 and CDR2 sequences are MNHEY and SVGEGT. This chain's CDR3 is CASSLSGLAGRMSSYNEQFF. The DNA for the CDR3 is TGTGCCAGCAGCCTTTCAGGACTAGCGGGGAGAATGAGCTCCTACAATGAGCAGTTCTTC.

The chain employs TRBV10-3 and TRBJ2-7; D remains ambiguous. V was clipped by 10 bases and J by 2 bases, with 12 bases between them. The germline V gene has CDR1 ENHRY and CDR2 SYGVKD. There are 12 residues in the CDR3. This CDR3 reads CASQSNAYEQYF. The CDR3 region has the DNA TGTGCCAGCCAGTCCAATGCCTACGAGCAGTACTTC.

The chain carries TRBV5-1 and TRBJ2-1; possibly TRBD2 for D (5 bases). Germline V lookup: CDR1 SGHRS, CDR2 YFSETQ. V lost 1 base and J 8 bases, leaving 13 bases between the germline ends. The CDR3 is 14 amino acids. The CDR3 DNA reads as TGCGCCAGCAGCTTGTGGTCTAGCTGGGATGAGCAGTTCTTC. Its protein product is CASSLWSSWDEQFF.

The chain combines TRBV23-1 with TRBJ2-1; TRBD1 matches 7 bases. TRBV23-1 is an ORF, with its function uncertain. V was clipped by 3 bases and J by 10 bases; unmatched bases: 6. This CDR3 has 13 amino acids. This CDR3 reads CASSHPPGQEQFF. CDR3 nucleotide sequence: TGCGCCAGCAGTCATCCTCCGGGACAGGAGCAGTTCTTC.

The chain has TRBV19 and TRBJ2-3; 10 nucleotides agree with TRBD2. Germline-derived CDR1 and CDR2 are LNHDA and SQIVND (reference sequence). V trimming: 7 bases; J trimming: 4 bases; junction bases outside the gene matches: 5. The CDR3 extends over 14 amino acids. CDR3 protein: CASTGSGGSDTQYF. For the CDR3, the DNA is TGTGCCAGTACGGGTAGCGGGGGGTCAGATACGCAGTATTTT. Supplemented by reference TRBV19 and TRBJ2-3, the full variable domain reads DGGITQSPKYLFRKEGQNVTLSCEQNLNHDAMYWYRQDPGQGLRLIYYSQIVNDFQKGDIAEGYSVSREKKESFPLTVTSAQKNPTAFYLCASTGSGGSDTQYFGPGTRLTVL.

This sequence joins TRBV11-2 and TRBJ2-5, with TRBD2 identical over 11 bases. V lost 5 bases to trimming and J lost 5 bases; unmatched junction nucleotides: 10. This CDR3 has 16 residues. CDR1 and CDR2 from the germline V gene are SGHAT and FQNNGV. The CDR3 region has the DNA TGTGCCAGCAGCCGAGTAGCGGGAGGGCCTACCGAGACCCAGTACTTC. Encoded protein: CASSRVAGGPTETQYF.

This sequence joins TRBV30 and TRBJ1-5; 8 bases align to TRBD1. V lost 5 bases and J lost 6; bases outside the gene matches: 3. This CDR3 contains 12 residues. Germline V gives CDR1 GTSNPN, CDR2 SVGIG (reference sequence). The DNA for the CDR3 is TGTGCCTGGGGACAGGGTCTTCAGCCCCAGCATTTT. It codes for CAWGQGLQPQHF.

The rearrangement links TRBV30 to TRBJ1-1; a possible D gene is TRBD1 (5 bases). Trimming cost V 1 base and J 4 bases, with 16 bases left between them. The germline V gene has CDR1 GTSNPN and CDR2 SVGIG (reference sequence). This CDR3 has 15 residues. This chain's CDR3 is CAWSDRQPVGTEAFF. CDR3 DNA sequence: TGTGCCTGGAGTGATAGACAGCCGGTGGGCACTGAAGCTTTCTTT.

Only a few counts were recorded for this clone. The CDR3 sequence is CATSDPGQGFHGEQFF. The DNA of the CDR3 is TGTGCCACCAGTGATCCCGGACAGGGCTTTCACGGTGAGCAGTTCTTC. The chain has TRBV24-1 and TRBJ2-1; 8 bases fit TRBD1. Germline V gene lookup returns CDR1 KGHDR and CDR2 SFDVKD. The CDR3 has 16 amino acids. J was trimmed by 9 bases and V by 3 bases; bases with no gene match: 12.

This chain joins TRBV24-1 and TRBJ2-2; D is possibly TRBD2 (5 bases). Trimming removed 3 bases from V and 6 bases from J, with 22 bases in between. The germline gives CDR1 KGHDR, CDR2 SFDVKD. This CDR3 contains 18 residues. CDR3 residues: CATSDPPLKSRDSGELFF. The DNA for the CDR3 is TGTGCCACCAGTGATCCCCCGTTAAAGTCGAGGGATTCCGGGGAGCTGTTTTTT.

The chain carries TRBV6-2 or TRBV6-3 and TRBJ1-1; D not resolved. In germline, CDR1 is MNHEY, CDR2 SVGEGT. Trimming cost V 2 bases and J 6 bases, with 4 bases left between them. The CDR3 runs 11 residues. Here the CDR3 reads CASSYPAEAFF. Here the CDR3 DNA reads TGTGCCAGCAGTTACCCTGCTGAAGCTTTCTTT.

The V call is TRBV10-2, the J call TRBJ2-1; D is possibly TRBD2 (5 bases). Germline V gene data show CDR1 as WSHSY and CDR2 as SAAADI. Trimming removed 5 bases from V and 8 bases from J, with 19 bases in between. The CDR3 runs 15 residues. The CDR3 protein is CASSLVYSLVDEQFF. The CDR3 DNA follows: TGCGCCAGCAGTTTAGTTTATTCACTAGTCGATGAGCAGTTCTTC.

The CDR3 bases are TGTGCCAGCAGCGCGACTAGCGGGGGCGGCGGGGATACGCAGTATTTT. It specifies CASSATSGGGGDTQYF. The V gene is TRBV9, the J gene TRBJ2-3; 12 nucleotides agree with TRBD2. This CDR3 has 16 residues. Germline-derived CDR1 and CDR2 are SGDLS and YYNGEE. With 3 bases clipped from V and 6 bases from J, the junction kept 8 bases outside the gene matches.

The gene calls are TRBV28 and TRBJ2-2; TRBD2 matches at 9 bases. The CDR3 sequence is 17 residues long. The germline V gene encodes CDR1 MDHEN and CDR2 SYDVKM. V lost 5 bases and J lost 2; bases outside the gene matches: 9. The CDR3, as DNA: TGTGCCAGCAGTCGGTCAGGGACTAGCAGAAACACCGGGGAGCTGTTTTTT. Translation gives CASSRSGTSRNTGELFF. Full variable domain (outside the CDR3, taken from reference TRBV28 and TRBJ2-2): DVKVTQSSRYLVKRTGEKVFLECVQDMDHENMFWYRQDPGLGLRLIYFSYDVKMKEKGDIPEGYSVSREKKERFSLILESASTNQTSMYLCASSRSGTSRNTGELFFGEGSRLTVL.

This clone has just one count. The chain combines TRBV13 with TRBJ1-5, with TRBD1 identical over 10 bases. The CDR3 loop spans 15 amino acids. Per the germline V gene, CDR1 is PRHDT and CDR2 is FYEKMQ (reference sequence). Trimming took 3 bases from V and 3 from J; bases not matched to a gene: 2. CDR3 DNA sequence: TGTGCCAGCAGCTTCGGGACAGGGGTCAATCAGCCCCAGCATTTT. Its translation: CASSFGTGVNQPQHF.

The CDR3 DNA is TGTGCCAGCAGCTTGGCGACAGGGGTTAGTACTGAAGCTTTCTTT. Translation gives CASSLATGVSTEAFF. This chain connects TRBV5-6 to TRBJ1-1, with 8 nucleotides matching TRBD1. V lost 0 bases, J lost 5 bases, and 6 bases stayed unmatched. CDR1 SGHDT and CDR2 YYEEEE come from the germline V gene. The CDR3 contains 15 residues. Complete variable domain (other parts from reference TRBV5-6 and TRBJ1-1): DAGVTQSPTHLIKTRGQQVTLRCSPKSGHDTVSWYQQALGQGPQFIFQYYEEEERQRGNFPDRFSGHQFPNYSSELNVNALLLGDSALYLCASSLATGVSTEAFFGQGTRLTVV.

The V call is TRBV19, the J call TRBJ2-7; 8 nucleotides agree with TRBD1. V dropped 5 bases and J dropped 2; count of bases not matched to a gene: 8. CDR3 size: 15 residues. Germline values: CDR1 LNHDA, CDR2 SQIVND (reference sequence). The chain's CDR3 is CASSGGQGSPYEQYF. CDR3 DNA: TGTGCCAGTAGTGGAGGACAGGGCAGCCCCTACGAGCAGTACTTC.

J is TRBJ2-5 and V is TRBV19; D is perhaps TRBD2 (6 bases). V was shortened by 2 bases and J by 5 bases, with 18 bases between the two germline ends. The CDR3 runs 16 residues. Germline V gene data show CDR1 as LNHDA and CDR2 as SQIVND (reference sequence). CDR3 sequence (DNA): TGTGCCAGTAGTATACAGGCGGGATCGAGAGGGGAGACCCAGTACTTC. This gives the protein CASSIQAGSRGETQYF.

This clone has a handful of counts. The chain recombines TRBV21-1 with TRBJ2-3; TRBD2 is the table's D call and was not checked against the DNA. TRBV21-1 is a listed pseudogene. This CDR3 has 13 amino acids. CDR3 in amino acids: CARKCGSTDTQYF. CDR3 coding DNA: TGTGCCAGGAAGTGCGGCAGCACAGATACGCAGTATTTT.

The table lists this clone with a count of one. This chain connects TRBV4-1 to TRBJ2-3; 9 nucleotides align to TRBD2. Germline assignment: CDR1 MGHRA and CDR2 YSYEKL. The CDR3 has 16 residues. The junction had 5 bases not matched to a gene; V was cut back by 4 bases and J by 0 bases. As DNA, the CDR3 is TGCGCCAGCAGCCTTAGCGGGGGCTCTAGCACAGATACGCAGTATTTT. Protein product: CASSLSGGSSTDTQYF.

This chain uses TRBV15 with TRBJ2-7, with D possibly being TRBD1 (5 bases). CDR3 size: 14 residues. V lost 6 bases and J 0 bases, leaving 12 bases between the germline ends. Germline V gives CDR1 LNHNV, CDR2 YYDKDF (reference sequence). The CDR3 is CATSRVGASYEQYF. For the CDR3, the DNA is TGTGCCACCAGTAGGGTAGGGGCCTCCTACGAGCAGTACTTC.

The genes are TRBV28 and TRBJ2-3; D gene ambiguous. The CDR3 has 14 residues. Germline CDR1 MDHEN, CDR2 SYDVKM. The V and J ends lost 2 bases and 8 bases respectively, with 14 bases between them. The CDR3 region has the DNA TGTGCCAGCAGTTTAGATATTGGCATGCTTACGCAGTATTTT. It yields the protein CASSLDIGMLTQYF. The complete variable domain, with remaining parts taken from reference TRBV28 and TRBJ2-3, reads DVKVTQSSRYLVKRTGEKVFLECVQDMDHENMFWYRQDPGLGLRLIYFSYDVKMKEKGDIPEGYSVSREKKERFSLILESASTNQTSMYLCASSLDIGMLTQYFGPGTRLTVL.

The rearrangement joins TRBV6-1 to TRBJ2-1; possible D gene TRBD2, 5 bases. Per germline, CDR1 MNHNS and CDR2 SASEGT. V was pared by 4 bases and J by 2 bases, with 15 bases between. CDR3 length: 16 amino acids. CDR3 coding DNA: TGTGCCAGCAGTGTGCGGCTGGAGGAGACCTACAATGAGCAGTTCTTC. It codes for CASSVRLEETYNEQFF.

The chain employs TRBV20-1 and TRBJ1-1, with D possibly TRBD1 on 5 matching bases. Trimming removed 3 bases from V and 8 bases from J, with 19 bases in between. CDR1 is DFQATT, CDR2 SNEGSKA, per germline (reference sequence). The length of the CDR3 is 14 residues. CDR3 in amino acids: CSASRNRQIGEAFF. The CDR3 DNA reads TGCAGTGCTAGTCGAAACAGGCAAATCGGAGAAGCTTTCTTT.

The genes are TRBV23-1 and TRBJ2-4; the D is unclear. TRBV23-1 has ORF status, its function being uncertain. CDR3 length equals 15 residues. V lost 4 bases and J lost 1, with 11 bases in between. CDR3 protein: CASSPDSRAKNIQYF. CDR3 bases: TGCGCCAGCAGTCCAGACTCGCGGGCCAAAAACATTCAGTACTTC.

This chain connects TRBV5-1 to TRBJ1-3; D uncertain. Trimming stripped 4 bases from V and 2 bases from J, with 22 bases between. CDR3 length equals 18 residues. Germline V gene sequence: CDR1 SGHRS, CDR2 YFSETQ. The DNA for the CDR3 is TGCGCCAGCAGCATGGCCGGGATCAGGCCCGCAGCTGGAAACACCATATATTTT. Translated: CASSMAGIRPAAGNTIYF. Supplemented by reference TRBV5-1 and TRBJ1-3, the full variable domain reads KAGVTQTPRYLIKTRGQQVTLSCSPISGHRSVSWYQQTPGQGLQFLFEYFSETQRNKGNFPGRFSGRQFSNSRSEMNVSTLELGDSALYLCASSMAGIRPAAGNTIYFGEGSWLTVV.

J is TRBJ1-4 and V is TRBV19, with 10 positions matching TRBD1. The CDR3 has 17 residues. Trimming removed 5 bases from V and 1 base from J; junction bases left unmatched: 7. Looked up from germline, CDR1 is LNHDA and CDR2 is SQIVND (reference sequence). Here the CDR3 DNA reads TGTGCCAGTAGTCTCCGGACAGGGGGGATAACTAATGAAAAACTGTTTTTT. This encodes CASSLRTGGITNEKLFF.